The clone carrying this T cell receptor (beta chain) ranks as medium-sized (0.01 to 0.1%). Antigen specificity is unknown. The data originate from a study of metastatic and nonmetastatic thyroid tumors. Notes on the study in general: It was reportedly found that TCR beta diversity was significantly higher in malignant thyroid tumors than in benign nodules, a difference seen in both blood and tumor samples.

No patient had received any treatment before thyroid surgery. V lost 5 bases and J lost 7; bases outside the gene matches: 12. Germline lookup yields CDR1 DFQATT and CDR2 SNEGSKA (reference sequence). The CDR3 runs 14 residues. Via MiXCR, TCRdb re-called the PCR reads. The data show around 17,000 clones, with around 23% seen just once and just over 15% held by the top ten. V is TRBV20-1 and J is TRBJ1-2, with TRBD1 matching 8 bases. This clonotype originated in a female donor with papillary thyroid cancer or a benign thyroid nodule (not recorded which). Some clones in this sample may be carry-over from other donors' samples. Source material: adjacent normal tissue. This chain's CDR3 is CSASIWGTGSGYTF. The CDR3 DNA sequence: TGCAGTGCTTCTATCTGGGGGACAGGAAGTGGCTACACCTTC.